Listed below are T cell receptor beta chains from one sample, sequenced in a study of control samples from healthy donors and cancer patients. Generated by immunoSEQ multiplex PCR, the TCRdb table keeps only in-frame clones and is missing some. The table includes under 150,000 clones, about 93% detected once. The source material was PBMCs. All receptors come from a man between 45 and 60 years old with head and neck cancer. Each CDR3 is given without its conserved first and last residue. Clone size is stated in some rows and not others, as once, few, many or a class when expanded.

TRBV27,TRBJ1-1,.,ASSPSRQRLNTEAF
TRBV7-9,TRBJ1-1,.,ASLRTGGDTEAF
TRBV30,TRBJ1-1,.,AWIEGSAEAF
TRBV18,TRBJ1-2,.,ASSAGRGDYGYT
TRBV7-2,TRBJ2-3,once,ASSLVANTDTQY
TRBV5-1,TRBJ2-7,.,ASSPGQGLEQY
TRBV4-2,TRBJ2-3,.,ASSQVRAGVADTQY
TRBV18,TRBJ2-7,.,ASSPPGRGTYEQY
TRBV9,TRBJ2-2,.,ASSVFSGGAGNTGELF
TRBV5-1,TRBJ2-2,few,ASSLSRLLANTGELF
TRBV7-9,TRBJ2-3,.,ASSTPGATDTQY
TRBV7-9,TRBJ1-1,.,ASSATANTEAF
TRBV7-2,TRBJ1-3,.,ASSLSPYRGSGNTIY
TRBV19,TRBJ1-1,.,ASRIQGGEAF
TRBV19,TRBJ1-2,.,ASSPFGQGGYGYT
TRBV7-2,TRBJ1-4,.,ASSLTGTTNEKLF
TRBV5-4,TRBJ1-6,.,ASQGAYNSPLH
TRBV9,TRBJ2-2,.,ASSVSGGRAGELF
TRBV5-4,TRBJ2-7,.,ASSRRSGGATSYEQY
TRBV19,TRBJ1-6,.,ASKSSGRSSPLH
TRBV6-2/TRBV6-3,TRBJ2-3,few,ASSYEGGRSTDTQY
TRBV10-3,TRBJ1-2,.,AATELSNYGYT
TRBV6-2/TRBV6-3,TRBJ2-1,.,ASSYPANEQF
TRBV14,TRBJ2-1,.,ASSQGQGYNNFHNEQF
TRBV6-5,TRBJ1-1,.,ASSSRYTEAF
TRBV6-2/TRBV6-3,TRBJ2-3,.,ASTPGTVEGDTQY
TRBV6-1,TRBJ2-2,.,ASSESYFGRENTGELF
TRBV4-2,TRBJ2-5,.,ASSLGGRASETQY
TRBV28,TRBJ2-7,.,ASSPWQTYEQY